This section outlines one T cell receptor beta chain sequence together with its context. Clones were read by immunoSEQ multiplex PCR, and TCRdb kept only the in-frame ones, dropping some. The sample yields 50,000 to 65,000 clones, 88% seen once. These data belong to a study of blood T cell repertoires in COVID-19. The sample comprised peripheral blood. The source of this sequence is a human donor in a cohort sampled during active COVID-19.

CDR3 in DNA: TGTGCCAGCAGCCAAGAGACCGGGGCAGGGGAATCTGATGGCTACACCTTC. Translating it yields CASSQETGAGESDGYTF. The V gene is TRBV4-2, the J gene TRBJ1-2, with D tentatively TRBD1 (6 bases). The V and J ends lost 0 bases and 6 bases respectively, with 20 bases between them. The CDR3 spans 17 residues. CDR1 and CDR2 from the germline V gene are LGHNA and YNFKEQ.